This T cell receptor (beta chain) stems from a study of shared clonotypes between healthy human individuals. Study-wide points: Expectations were that clonotype sharing among donors would be affected by sequencing depth.

As for this clone: Its target is not known.

Sequencing was performed with immunoSEQ multiplex PCR; in TCRdb, only in-frame clones are kept and a portion is missing. The table has about 2.4 million clones, 93% seen once. The CDR3 spans 15 residues. V was trimmed by 4 bases and J by 4 bases, leaving 13 bases between them. The germline V gene has CDR1 SGHTA and CDR2 FQGNSA. The source material was naive CD4+ T cells from PBMCs. As for subset: CD45RA+ positively selected. The chain combines TRBV7-2 with TRBJ1-4; D unclear. The source is a man aged 18-30 years in good health. Some clones in this sample may be carry-over from other donors' samples. In nucleotides, the CDR3 is TGTGCCAGCAGCTCCCAGACACTTATTAATGAAAAACTGTTTTTT. Translated, it gives CASSSQTLINEKLFF.